The rows below give T cell receptor beta chains drawn from one sample of a study of blood T cell repertoires in COVID-19. The table came from immunoSEQ multiplex PCR; TCRdb's copy has only in-frame clones and leaves some out. The sample carries 220,000 or so clones, roughly 82% recorded once. Sequencing was carried out using PBMCs or T cells enriched from blood (not recorded which). The receptor source for this set is a woman between 45 and 60 years old who had recovered from COVID-19. Each CDR3 is given with its conserved first and last residue. The order of the fields is clone size, D gene, V gene, J gene, CDR3 DNA, CDR3 protein. D genes are given only for firm matches. Not every row has a clone size; where given, it reads once, few, many or a size class.

clone size: .; D gene: .; V gene: TRBV2; J gene: TRBJ2-1; CDR3 DNA: TGTGCCAGCAGCGAAATAAGACTAGGTTACAATGAGCAGTTCTTC; CDR3 protein: CASSEIRLGYNEQFF
clone size: .; D gene: .; V gene: TRBV7-2; J gene: TRBJ1-5; CDR3 DNA: TGTGCCAGCAGCCCAGGGGCAGCGAGCAATCAGCCCCAGCATTTT; CDR3 protein: CASSPGAASNQPQHF
clone size: .; D gene: .; V gene: TRBV14; J gene: TRBJ2-5; CDR3 DNA: TGTGCCAGCAGCCAAGGTCTCCAAGAGACCCAGTACTTC; CDR3 protein: CASSQGLQETQYF
clone size: .; D gene: .; V gene: TRBV11-3; J gene: TRBJ1-2; CDR3 DNA: TGTGCCAGCAGCTCGTTAAGGGGAAACTATGGCTACACCTTC; CDR3 protein: CASSSLRGNYGYTF
clone size: .; D gene: TRBD2; V gene: TRBV7-2; J gene: TRBJ2-3; CDR3 DNA: TGTGCCAGCAGCTCCGGGACTAGCGCGACAGATACGCAGTATTTT; CDR3 protein: CASSSGTSATDTQYF
clone size: .; D gene: .; V gene: TRBV28; J gene: TRBJ1-1; CDR3 DNA: TGTGCCAGCAGTTACCGGTCTGAAGCTTTCTTT; CDR3 protein: CASSYRSEAFF
clone size: once; D gene: TRBD1; V gene: TRBV2; J gene: TRBJ1-2; CDR3 DNA: TGTGCCAGCAGTGAACAAACAGGGGAGTATGGCTACACCTTC; CDR3 protein: CASSEQTGEYGYTF
clone size: .; D gene: .; V gene: TRBV2; J gene: TRBJ1-3; CDR3 DNA: TGTGCCAGCAGGACAGGAAGCTCTGGAAACACCATATATTTT; CDR3 protein: CASRTGSSGNTIYF
clone size: few; D gene: .; V gene: TRBV14; J gene: TRBJ2-7; CDR3 DNA: TGTGCCAGCAGCCAAGTGGCCACCTCCAAGCAGTACTTC; CDR3 protein: CASSQVATSKQYF
clone size: .; D gene: .; V gene: TRBV30; J gene: TRBJ1-1; CDR3 DNA: TGTGCCTGGAGTGCGGGACTTTGGAACACTGAAGCTTTCTTT; CDR3 protein: CAWSAGLWNTEAFF
clone size: many; D gene: .; V gene: TRBV18; J gene: TRBJ2-1; CDR3 DNA: TGTGCCAGCTCACCACGGGAGGCCGCCTACAATGAGCAGTTCTTC; CDR3 protein: CASSPREAAYNEQFF
clone size: once; D gene: TRBD2; V gene: TRBV28; J gene: TRBJ2-2; CDR3 DNA: TGTGCCAGCAGTTTCTCCCCTCTAGCGGGAGGGTACACCGGGGAGCTGTTTTTT; CDR3 protein: CASSFSPLAGGYTGELFF
clone size: .; D gene: TRBD1; V gene: TRBV5-4; J gene: TRBJ1-1; CDR3 DNA: TGTGCCAGCGGGGCGGGAACAGGGGGTTCAGTCCTGAACACTGAAGCTTTCTTT; CDR3 protein: CASGAGTGGSVLNTEAFF
clone size: .; D gene: TRBD1; V gene: TRBV7-2; J gene: TRBJ1-5; CDR3 DNA: TGTGCCAGCAGCTTAGGCCCCATTAGGGGGCGTCAGCCCCAGCATTTT; CDR3 protein: CASSLGPIRGRQPQHF
clone size: .; D gene: TRBD2; V gene: TRBV28; J gene: TRBJ2-7; CDR3 DNA: TGTGCCAGCAGGTCCGGGACTAGCGGTTCCTACGAGCAGTACTTC; CDR3 protein: CASRSGTSGSYEQYF
clone size: .; D gene: .; V gene: TRBV6-5; J gene: TRBJ2-7; CDR3 DNA: TGTGCCAGCAGTCGCTTCGGGACACCTTACGAGCAGTACTTC; CDR3 protein: CASSRFGTPYEQYF
clone size: .; D gene: TRBD2; V gene: TRBV13; J gene: TRBJ2-7; CDR3 DNA: TGTGCCAGCAGTCATATAAGGACTAGCGGCGACTGGGAGCAGTACTTC; CDR3 protein: CASSHIRTSGDWEQYF
clone size: few; D gene: .; V gene: TRBV19; J gene: TRBJ2-7; CDR3 DNA: TGTGCCAGTAGTACCGTCGGCGGCCTGGACGAGCAGTACTTC; CDR3 protein: CASSTVGGLDEQYF
clone size: .; D gene: TRBD2; V gene: TRBV29-1; J gene: TRBJ2-2; CDR3 DNA: TGCAGCGTTGGAGGACTAGCGGGAGGGCCTGGCACCGGGGAGCTGTTTTTT; CDR3 protein: CSVGGLAGGPGTGELFF
clone size: .; D gene: TRBD1; V gene: TRBV7-2; J gene: TRBJ2-5; CDR3 DNA: TGTGCCAGCAGCCGGACAGGGCTACAAGAGACCCAGTACTTC; CDR3 protein: CASSRTGLQETQYF
clone size: few; D gene: TRBD2; V gene: TRBV30; J gene: TRBJ2-5; CDR3 DNA: TGTGCCTGGAGTGCGGGACTAGCGGGAGAGACCCAGTACTTC; CDR3 protein: CAWSAGLAGETQYF